The clone carrying this T cell receptor beta chain has a count of ten or more. Its antigen is still unknown. The sample belongs to a study of early T cells in non-severe SARS-CoV-2 infection. Across the study: Unsorted whole-blood RNA was sequenced in bulk, leaving chains unpaired.

Study-level results: Missing private and CD4 specificities, VDJdb matching favored anti-spike CD8 responses.

Individual cDNA molecules received unique molecular identifiers. TCRdb called the 5' RACE reads again in MiXCR, with one record for every CDR3 protein. The table includes about 19,000 distinct CDR3 sequences, approximately 4% detected once. The receptor comes from an adult who was a healthcare worker with PCR-confirmed SARS-CoV-2 infection or an uninfected control (not recorded which). Sequencing was done on a sample of whole blood.

The CDR3 coding sequence is TGTGCCAGCATCGGTCGGGAAGGACAGCCCCAGCATTTT. Protein sequence: CASIGREGQPQHF. This chain connects TRBV6-5 to TRBJ1-5, with D uncertain. CDR3 length: 13 amino acids. The V and J ends lost 7 bases and 7 bases respectively, with 14 bases between them. Germline V gives CDR1 MNHEY, CDR2 SVGAGI.